This entry lists 11 T cell receptor beta chains sequenced from one sample in a study of technical replicates of blood from a handful of donors. Data came from immunoSEQ multiplex PCR; TCRdb stores just in-frame clones and leaves some out. This sample has about 84,000 clones, with more than 95% found just once. Sequenced material: T cells isolated from PBMCs. These receptors were taken from a human donor in good health.

This clone was detected once. This chain links TRBV9 with TRBJ2-1; TRBD1 is a possible D gene (6 bases). The CDR3 is 16 residues long. The germline V gene encodes CDR1 SGDLS and CDR2 YYNGEE. With 0 bases removed from V and 0 bases from J, the gap between germline ends came to 10 bases. The CDR3 DNA follows: TGTGCCAGCAGCGTAGTTCAGGGGCGCTCCTACAATGAGCAGTTCTTC. It is translated as CASSVVQGRSYNEQFF.

The genes are TRBV18 and TRBJ1-1; 7 nucleotides line up with TRBD1. Trimming removed 4 bases from V and 4 bases from J; junction bases left unmatched: 9. Germline V gene data show CDR1 as KGHSH and CDR2 as LQKENI. This CDR3 comprises 15 residues. The DNA of the CDR3 is TGTGCCAGCTCACAAACTTATTCAGGGGGCACTGAAGCTTTCTTT. It codes for CASSQTYSGGTEAFF. Supplemented by reference TRBV18 and TRBJ1-1, the full variable domain reads NAGVMQNPRHLVRRRGQEARLRCSPMKGHSHVYWYRQLPEEGLKFMVYLQKENIIDESGMPKERFSAEFPKEGPSILRIQQVVRGDSAAYFCASSQTYSGGTEAFFGQGTRLTVV.

V gene TRBV6-5 combines with J gene TRBJ2-7, with a tentative D call TRBD2 (5 bases). The CDR3 runs 15 residues. Germline values: CDR1 MNHEY, CDR2 SVGAGI. Trimming cost V 5 bases and J 4 bases, with 18 bases left between them. CDR3 coding DNA: TGTGCCAGCAGTCTGTGGACTCAAAACCCGTACGAGCAGTACTTC. It codes for CASSLWTQNPYEQYF.

The chain employs TRBV9 and TRBJ2-7, with 7 bases matching TRBD1. The trim removed 3 bases at V and 4 bases at J, leaving 4 bases unmatched. The CDR3 contains 13 residues. Germline lookup yields CDR1 SGDLS and CDR2 YYNGEE. The CDR3 is CASSAATGYEQYF. Written as DNA, the CDR3 is TGTGCCAGCAGCGCCGCGACAGGGTACGAGCAGTACTTC.

Only a few counts were recorded for this clone. The J gene is TRBJ1-5, the V gene TRBV29-1; D gene uncertain. The CDR3 is 12 residues long. The V and J ends lost 4 bases and 1 base respectively, with 5 bases between them. The germline CDR1 and CDR2 sequences are SQVTM and ANQGSEA. The CDR3 DNA reads TGCAGCGTTGGTGCGAGCAATCAGCCCCAGCATTTT. Translation gives CSVGASNQPQHF.

The chain uses TRBV2 and TRBJ1-1; 7 bases fit TRBD1. J lost 0 bases, V lost 1 base, and 11 bases had no gene match. CDR3 length: 18 amino acids. CDR1 and CDR2 from the germline V gene are SNHLY and FYNNEI. The CDR3 DNA reads TGTGCCAGCAGTGAAGACCCCTACGCGACAGGGTTGAACACTGAAGCTTTCTTT. This gives the protein CASSEDPYATGLNTEAFF.

V usage is TRBV6-1 and J usage is TRBJ2-1, with TRBD2 matching over 14 bases. V lost 4 bases and J lost 3; bases outside the gene matches: 5. This CDR3 has 17 residues. The V gene's germline CDR1 is MNHNS and CDR2 SASEGT. The DNA of the CDR3 is TGTGCCAGCAGTGCAAAAGGGACTAGCGGGGGCTACAATGAGCAGTTCTTC. The encoded protein is CASSAKGTSGGYNEQFF.

The chain recombines TRBV10-2 with TRBJ2-7; D uncertain. The CDR3 loop spans 12 amino acids. Germline CDR1 WSHSY, CDR2 SAAADI. V was clipped by 0 bases and J by 7 bases, with 7 bases between them. CDR3 sequence (DNA): TGCGCCAGCAGTGAGTCTAGAGGAGAGCAGTACTTC. Its translation is CASSESRGEQYF.

The gene calls are TRBV14 and TRBJ2-1; tentative D call: TRBD2 (6 bases). With 1 base removed from V and 15 bases from J, the gap between germline ends came to 19 bases. The CDR3 has 14 amino acids. CDR1 is SGHDN, CDR2 FVKESK, per germline. DNA for the CDR3: TGTGCCAGCAGCCAAGCGGAGCTAGCGTGGCTTCCGTTCTTC. Amino acid sequence: CASSQAELAWLPFF.

This clone was detected only once. This chain uses TRBV7-9 with TRBJ2-2; 10 bases match TRBD2. The J segment lost 3 bases and the V segment lost 5 bases, leaving 9 bases of the junction unmatched. This CDR3 contains 17 residues. From germline, CDR1 is SEHNR and CDR2 FQNEAQ (reference sequence). CDR3 amino acids: CASSSTLAGVDTGELFF. The CDR3 DNA sequence: TGTGCCAGCAGCAGTACCCTAGCGGGAGTTGACACCGGGGAGCTGTTTTTT.

The chain joins TRBV6-5 to TRBJ1-2; D not certain. V lost 6 bases to trimming and J lost 6 bases, with 11 bases between them. The CDR3 length is 12 residues. CDR1 and CDR2 from the germline V gene are MNHEY and SVGAGI. CDR3 region: CASSPGRDGYTF. The CDR3 DNA sequence: TGTGCCAGCAGCCCCGGGAGGGATGGCTACACCTTC.